This T cell receptor (beta chain) was recovered during a study of identical twins. Findings and caveats of the study: Within monozygotic twins, out-of-frame TCR alpha sharing was underestimated by the models.

Healthy Caucasians were all of the donors. Each CDR3 protein is one row after TCRdb ran MiXCR on the 5' RACE reads. The sample lists around 370,000 distinct CDR3 sequences, roughly 9% occurring once. In its sample, this clonotype was seen a few times. Antigen: not known. CDR3 length equals 14 residues. Germline V gene data show CDR1 as LNHDA and CDR2 as SQIVND (reference sequence). V dropped 8 bases and J dropped 2; count of bases not matched to a gene: 6. This chain joins TRBV19 and TRBJ2-3; 8 positions agree with TRBD2. The source material was naive T cells sorted from blood. This TCR was recovered from a woman in her forties or fifties in good health. The CDR3 sequence: CASRHSGNTDTQYF. DNA for the CDR3: TGTGCCAGTCGTCATAGCGGGAACACAGATACGCAGTATTTT.